One and the same sample provided the 12 T cell receptor beta chains below, sequenced in a study of control samples from healthy donors and cancer patients. Data came from immunoSEQ multiplex PCR; TCRdb stores just in-frame clones and leaves some out. The repertoire has some 210,000 clones, around 90% of them found once; the top ten carry around 1.9%. Sequenced: blood. The receptor set was obtained from a man younger than 45 in good health.

This chain links TRBV20-1 with TRBJ2-7; 7 bases are shared with TRBD2. CDR3 length: 13 residues. Trimming cost V 3 bases and J 7 bases; bases outside gene matches: 9. The V gene's germline CDR1 is DFQATT and CDR2 SNEGSKA (reference sequence). CDR3 residues: CSASQTRGWEQYF. The CDR3 coding sequence is TGCAGTGCTAGTCAAACGCGGGGGTGGGAGCAGTACTTC.

This clone was observed a handful of times. The chain recombines TRBV19 with TRBJ1-6; TRBD1 matches 10 bases. Germline V gene lookup returns CDR1 LNHDA and CDR2 SQIVND (reference sequence). The V and J ends lost 5 bases and 11 bases, in that order; junction bases with no gene match: 3. The CDR3 is 13 residues long. The CDR3 DNA sequence: TGTGCCAGTAGTGGGACAGGGGTAACACCCCTCCACTTT. This encodes CASSGTGVTPLHF.

The rearrangement links TRBV10-3 to TRBJ2-7; D call uncertain. The CDR3 covers 11 residues. The germline V and J ends were trimmed by 7 bases and 7 bases, with 11 bases remaining between them. The germline CDR1 and CDR2 sequences are ENHRY and SYGVKD. The CDR3 region has the DNA TGTGCCATCAAGACCGGGTGGGAGCAGTACTTC. This translates into CAIKTGWEQYF.

V gene TRBV7-9 combines with J gene TRBJ2-2; D is perhaps TRBD1 (6 bases). With 5 bases removed from V and 1 base from J, the gap between germline ends came to 11 bases. The CDR3 covers 15 residues. Germline V gene data show CDR1 as SEHNR and CDR2 as FQNEAQ (reference sequence). The CDR3 DNA sequence: TGTGCCAGCAGCCCTCGGACAGAGAACACCGGGGAGCTGTTTTTT. As protein: CASSPRTENTGELFF.

The chain has TRBV30 and TRBJ1-1; D might be TRBD1 (5 bases). The CDR3 consists of 12 residues. Trimming took 0 bases from V and 6 from J, leaving 8 bases between them. Germline CDR1 is GTSNPN and CDR2 is SVGIG (reference sequence). CDR3 sequence reads: CAWSVRGAEAFF. CDR3 bases: TGTGCCTGGAGTGTACGAGGGGCTGAAGCTTTCTTT.

The chain uses TRBV5-6 and TRBJ1-2, with D perhaps TRBD1 (6 bases). The CDR3 extends over 15 amino acids. Germline CDR1 reads SGHDT; CDR2 reads YYEEEE. V lost 0 bases to trimming and J lost 8 bases, with 17 bases between them. The CDR3 DNA is TGTGCCAGCAGCTTGGGCAGGGGCCCCCTTAAAGGCTACACCTTC. This sequence encodes CASSLGRGPLKGYTF.

The chain couples TRBV5-1 to TRBJ2-1; 9 positions agree with TRBD2. Per germline, CDR1 SGHRS and CDR2 YFSETQ. This CDR3 is 15 amino acids long. With V trimmed by 3 bases and J by 6 bases, 7 bases remained unmatched. CDR3 DNA: TGCGCCAGCAGCTCTTCTGGCGGGGGGGTCAATGAGCAGTTCTTC. Its translation: CASSSSGGGVNEQFF.

This rearrangement joins TRBV6-6 to TRBJ2-2; 7 positions agree with TRBD1. The CDR3 is 15 residues long. J gave up 5 bases and V 3 bases, and 6 bases lay outside the gene matches. Germline loops: CDR1 MNHNY, CDR2 SVGAGI (reference sequence). This chain's CDR3 is CASSYSTGNTGELFF. In DNA, the CDR3 is TGTGCCAGCAGTTATTCGACAGGGAATACCGGGGAGCTGTTTTTT.

This rearrangement joins TRBV2 to TRBJ1-4; 7 positions match TRBD1. Unmatched junction bases numbered 7, after V lost 7 bases and J lost 5 bases. Germline CDR1 and CDR2: SNHLY and FYNNEI. This CDR3 has 14 amino acids. The CDR3 protein is CASTLTGPNEKLFF. CDR3 coding DNA: TGTGCCAGCACTCTGACAGGGCCCAATGAAAAACTGTTTTTT.

V usage is TRBV14 and J usage is TRBJ1-2, with D unresolved. Germline V gives CDR1 SGHDN, CDR2 FVKESK. The V end was cut by 1 base, the J end by 9 bases, with 9 bases between. CDR3 size: 12 residues. In DNA, the CDR3 is TGTGCCAGCAGCCAAGTAGCCGGAAGCTACACCTTC. Translating it yields CASSQVAGSYTF.

The V gene is TRBV21-1, the J gene TRBJ1-3; TRBD1 is taken as the D call from the table, unchecked against the DNA. TRBV21-1 is marked as a pseudogene. The length of the CDR3 is 15 residues. This CDR3 is CASSGYRGSGNTIYF. CDR3 sequence (DNA): TGTGCCAGCAGCGGATACAGGGGCTCTGGAAACACCATATATTTT.

This chain links TRBV5-1 with TRBJ1-1; D call uncertain. The germline V gene has CDR1 SGHRS and CDR2 YFSETQ. V lost 2 bases to trimming and J lost 8 bases, with 22 bases between them. The CDR3 is made up of 16 amino acids. The CDR3 DNA reads as TGCGCCAGCAGCTTTGGACCAGGTGAGCCGGTCATGGAAGCTTTCTTT. This sequence encodes CASSFGPGEPVMEAFF.